These 29 T cell receptor beta chains were sequenced from one sample in a study of shared clonotypes between healthy human individuals. TCRdb's copy holds only in-frame clones and misses some; the assay was immunoSEQ multiplex PCR. There are 300,000 to 400,000 clones in the sample; around 79% occur only once, and about 10% lies in the top ten. Sample: memory CD4+ T cells sorted from blood. The subset was: CD45RA-negative fraction. Source of these receptors: a man younger than 45 in good health.

The chain employs TRBV28 and TRBJ1-4; D is ambiguous. Trimming cost V 4 bases and J 4 bases, with 13 bases left between them. The V gene's germline CDR1 is MDHEN and CDR2 SYDVKM. CDR3 length: 15 amino acids. CDR3 amino acids: CASSSSGRINEKLFF. In DNA, the CDR3 is TGTGCCAGCAGTTCGTCAGGACGGATTAATGAAAAACTGTTTTTT.

The genes are TRBV27 and TRBJ2-7; TRBD2 matches at 11 bases. Germline CDR1 MNHEY, CDR2 SMNVEV (reference sequence). The CDR3 is 15 residues long. The V segment lost 3 bases and the J segment 7 bases; nucleotides outside the gene matches: 8. CDR3 in DNA: TGTGCCAGCAGTTTCCTTCTAGCGGGAGGAGGTGAGCAGTACTTC. This translates into CASSFLLAGGGEQYF.

The rearrangement links TRBV5-1 to TRBJ2-3; TRBD2 aligns across 8 bases. From germline, CDR1 is SGHRS and CDR2 YFSETQ. This CDR3 has 16 residues. Germline trimming cut 2 bases from V and 2 bases from J; bases unmatched to any gene: 7. In nucleotides, the CDR3 is TGCGCCAGCAGCTTAAGTCTAGCGGGCTTCACAGATACGCAGTATTTT. Translating it yields CASSLSLAGFTDTQYF.

The chain employs TRBV6-1 and TRBJ1-2, with D perhaps matching TRBD1 (6 bases). Germline V gene sequence: CDR1 MNHNS, CDR2 SASEGT. Trimming pared 5 bases from V and 5 bases from J, leaving 12 bases between. This CDR3 comprises 13 residues. The CDR3 region has the DNA TGTGCCAGCAGTCAGGACAGTGTATATGGCTACACCTTC. Translated: CASSQDSVYGYTF.

The chain couples TRBV7-7 to TRBJ2-2; TRBD1 matches at 8 bases. The CDR3 extends over 13 amino acids. CDR1 SSHAT and CDR2 FNYEAQ come from the germline V gene (reference sequence). Trimming at V came to 10 bases and at J to 7 bases, leaving 8 bases not matched to a gene. The CDR3: CATSGQGDGELFF. In DNA, the CDR3 is TGTGCCACCTCCGGACAGGGTGACGGGGAGCTGTTTTTT.

This clone was detected only a few times. This chain links TRBV2 with TRBJ2-1; 15 bases agree with TRBD2. The length of the CDR3 is 16 residues. The junction had 0 bases not matched to a gene; V was cut back by 6 bases and J by 0 bases. Per germline, CDR1 SNHLY and CDR2 FYNNEI. This chain's CDR3 is CASRGLAGGSYNEQFF. The CDR3 region has the DNA TGTGCCAGCAGGGGACTAGCGGGAGGCTCCTACAATGAGCAGTTCTTC.

The chain couples TRBV4-2 to TRBJ2-1; 10 bases align to TRBD2. This CDR3 comprises 16 residues. With V trimmed by 1 base and J by 9 bases, 9 bases remained unmatched. Germline CDR1 reads LGHNA; CDR2 reads YNFKEQ. CDR3 sequence: CASSQGTSGKVVEQFF. Written as DNA, the CDR3 is TGTGCCAGCAGCCAAGGAACTAGCGGGAAGGTGGTTGAGCAGTTCTTC.

Turning to this clone: The junction and the germline gene differ at one end; a read error may be behind it. The chain recombines TRBV9 with TRBJ2-3; the match to TRBD2 covers 11 bases. Germline V lookup: CDR1 SGDLS, CDR2 YYNGEE. CDR3 length equals 16 residues. CDR3 DNA sequence: TGTGCCAGCAGCGAAGAGGGACTAGCGGTCACAGATGCGCAGTATTTT. It encodes CASSEEGLAVTDAQYF. The variable domain in full, completed from reference TRBV9 and TRBJ2-3, reads DSGVTQTPKHLITATGQRVTLRCSPRSGDLSVYWYQQSLDQGLQFLIQYYNGEERAKGNILERFSAQQFPDLHSELNLSSLELGDSALYFCASSEEGLAVTDAQYFGPGTRLTVL.

The chain links TRBV28 to TRBJ1-2; no reliable D call. The CDR3 consists of 14 residues. Germline V gene lookup returns CDR1 MDHEN and CDR2 SYDVKM. Trimming took off 5 bases at V and 2 bases at J, with 12 bases between the two ends. This CDR3 reads CASSIAGANYGYTF. CDR3 bases: TGTGCCAGCAGTATCGCCGGAGCGAACTATGGCTACACCTTC.

The chain links TRBV6-1 to TRBJ1-4, with 9 bases aligning to TRBD1. After removal of 1 base from V and 6 bases from J, the junction contained 3 bases not matched to a gene. The germline gives CDR1 MNHNS, CDR2 SASEGT. The CDR3 is 15 amino acids. The CDR3 region is CASSEGDREYEKLFF. CDR3 DNA sequence: TGTGCCAGCAGTGAAGGGGACAGGGAATATGAAAAACTGTTTTTT.

V and J are TRBV4-3 and TRBJ2-7; D gene uncertain. The CDR3 contains 13 residues. The V gene lost 4 bases and the J gene lost 7 bases, with 14 bases spanning the gap. Germline values: CDR1 LGHNA, CDR2 YSLEER. The CDR3 coding sequence is TGCGCCAGCAGCCGTGGGATGATCAGTGAGCAGTACTTC. Encoded protein: CASSRGMISEQYF.

The rearrangement joins TRBV7-4 to TRBJ2-1; no clear D gene. Germline CDR1 SGHVT, CDR2 SQSDAQ. The CDR3 is 16 amino acids. Deletions cut 1 base from V and 0 bases from J, with 10 bases between. This chain's CDR3 is CASSLGGPSSYNEQFF. Here the CDR3 DNA reads TGTGCCAGCAGCTTAGGAGGTCCAAGCTCCTACAATGAGCAGTTCTTC.

V and J are TRBV5-4 and TRBJ2-3; 8 bases fit TRBD2. With V trimmed by 0 bases and J by 8 bases, 5 bases remained unmatched. The CDR3 loop spans 14 amino acids. From germline, CDR1 is SGHNT and CDR2 YYREEE (reference sequence). The chain's CDR3 is CASSLASGSPTQYF. The CDR3 DNA follows: TGTGCCAGCAGCTTGGCCAGCGGGAGTCCTACGCAGTATTTT.

The count of this clone is one. The rearrangement links TRBV19 to TRBJ1-2, with 7 bases that match TRBD1. Per the germline V gene, CDR1 is LNHDA and CDR2 is SQIVND (reference sequence). This CDR3 spans 13 amino acids. J lost 8 bases, V lost 5 bases, and 8 bases had no gene match. The CDR3 DNA reads TGTGCCAGTAGTCGGACAGGCCTGGGAGGCTACACCTTC. This translates into CASSRTGLGGYTF.

This clone came up a few times. This chain joins TRBV9 and TRBJ2-1; 9 bases are a match to TRBD2. Trimming cost V 3 bases and J 10 bases; bases outside gene matches: 8. The length of the CDR3 is 14 residues. CDR1 is SGDLS, CDR2 YYNGEE, per germline. CDR3 nucleotide sequence: TGTGCCAGCAGCGCCGGACTAGCGCTTGGGGAGCAGTTCTTC. The encoded protein is CASSAGLALGEQFF.

The chain recombines TRBV6-1 with TRBJ2-7; no definite D call. V was clipped by 0 bases and J by 5 bases, with 11 bases between them. The CDR3 runs to 14 residues. The germline CDR1 and CDR2 sequences are MNHNS and SASEGT. The CDR3 sequence is CASSEAGGHHEQYF. The CDR3 DNA reads as TGTGCCAGCAGTGAAGCGGGCGGTCACCACGAGCAGTACTTC.

This chain connects TRBV7-2 to TRBJ2-5, with unresolved D. Germline V gene sequence: CDR1 SGHTA, CDR2 FQGNSA. The CDR3 sequence is 15 residues long. V was shortened by 1 base and J by 0 bases, with 9 bases between the two germline ends. CDR3 sequence (DNA): TGTGCCAGCAGCTTAGTAAGCAGGTACCAAGAGACCCAGTACTTC. This sequence encodes CASSLVSRYQETQYF.

This clone was seen only once. The J gene is TRBJ1-1, the V gene TRBV20-1; D perhaps matches TRBD1 (6 bases). In germline, CDR1 is DFQATT, CDR2 SNEGSKA (reference sequence). The V gene lost 3 bases and the J gene lost 6 bases, with 8 bases spanning the gap. The length of the CDR3 is 11 residues. The CDR3 DNA reads as TGCAGTGCTAGCAGGACAGCTGAAGCTTTCTTT. Its protein is CSASRTAEAFF.

The rearrangement uses TRBV27 and TRBJ1-2; 8 positions match TRBD1. The CDR3 length is 15 residues. The germline V gene encodes CDR1 MNHEY and CDR2 SMNVEV (reference sequence). J gave up 5 bases and V 0 bases, and 5 bases lay outside the gene matches. The CDR3 nucleotides read TGTGCCAGCAGTTTATCGAACAGGGGGAGGTATGGCTACACCTTC. Its translation is CASSLSNRGRYGYTF.

About this clone: Other nucleotide sequences from this sample produce the same CDR3. The rearrangement joins TRBV4-3 to TRBJ2-4, with 8 bases matching TRBD1. With 2 bases clipped from V and 1 base from J, the junction kept 1 base outside the gene matches. The germline CDR1 and CDR2 sequences are LGHNA and YSLEER. The CDR3 extends over 15 amino acids. The CDR3 region has the DNA TGCGCCAGCAGCCAAAACAGGGGGGCCAAAAACATTCAGTACTTC. It encodes CASSQNRGAKNIQYF.

V usage is TRBV25-1 and J usage is TRBJ2-1, with 11 bases fitting TRBD2. CDR1 is MGHDK and CDR2 is SYGVNS in the germline V gene. The ends lost 5 bases at V and 5 bases at J; junction bases unmatched: 14. This CDR3 spans 18 amino acids. The CDR3 DNA reads TGTGCCAGCAGTCGCCAAGGCCTAGCGGGAGGTTGGGACAATGAGCAGTTCTTC. It codes for CASSRQGLAGGWDNEQFF.

The genes are TRBV18 and TRBJ2-7, with TRBD1 matching over 8 bases. V shed 3 bases and J 4 bases; nucleotides not matched to a gene: 11. The germline V gene has CDR1 KGHSH and CDR2 LQKENI. This CDR3 spans 16 amino acids. The CDR3 region is CASSPLDRGGGYEQYF. As DNA, the CDR3 is TGTGCCAGCTCACCTCTCGACAGGGGTGGAGGGTACGAGCAGTACTTC.

This chain uses TRBV7-8 with TRBJ1-3; possible D gene TRBD1, 6 bases. This CDR3 contains 15 residues. Trimming removed 2 bases at V and 2 bases at J, with 10 bases between. The V gene's germline CDR1 is SGHVS and CDR2 FQNEAQ. The CDR3 is CASSLITGTGNTIYF. DNA of the CDR3: TGTGCCAGCAGCTTAATCACAGGGACTGGAAACACCATATATTTT.

This clone was counted only a few times. This chain uses TRBV5-3 with TRBJ2-5; D is unresolved. TRBV5-3 is an open reading frame whose function is uncertain. V was trimmed by 4 bases and J by 0 bases, leaving 7 bases between them. The CDR3 is made up of 13 amino acids. The CDR3 loop reads CARSLHHQETQYF. Written as DNA, the CDR3 is TGTGCCAGAAGCCTTCACCACCAAGAGACCCAGTACTTC.

This sequence joins TRBV15 and TRBJ2-1; possibly TRBD1 or TRBD2 for D (6 bases each). In germline, CDR1 is LNHNV, CDR2 YYDKDF (reference sequence). The CDR3 is 12 residues long. V gave up 3 bases and J gave up 12 bases, with 12 bases separating them. The DNA of the CDR3 is TGTGCCACCAGCAGGGGGGGACAAACGCAGTTCTTC. It translates to CATSRGGQTQFF.

This clone has more than one count but fewer than ten. Other DNA sequences in this specimen translate into the identical CDR3. This chain links TRBV18 with TRBJ2-5; either TRBD1 or TRBD2 may fit D (5 bases each). The CDR3 extends over 14 amino acids. From germline, CDR1 is KGHSH and CDR2 LQKENI. The V end was cut by 0 bases, the J end by 2 bases, with 7 bases between. CDR3 loop: CASSPPGDQETQYF. In DNA form, the CDR3 reads TGTGCCAGCTCACCACCGGGGGATCAAGAGACCCAGTACTTC. Looking up the rest from reference TRBV18 and TRBJ2-5 gives the full variable domain: NAGVMQNPRHLVRRRGQEARLRCSPMKGHSHVYWYRQLPEEGLKFMVYLQKENIIDESGMPKERFSAEFPKEGPSILRIQQVVRGDSAAYFCASSPPGDQETQYFGPGTRLLVL.

Here the CDR3 DNA reads TGTGCCAGCAGCTTAGCGGTAATGGGGGAGCAGTACTTC. It yields the protein CASSLAVMGEQYF. V gene TRBV7-8 combines with J gene TRBJ2-7; D unclear. The CDR3 is 13 amino acids. Germline V CDR1 and CDR2: SGHVS, FQNEAQ. V was clipped by 0 bases and J by 7 bases, with 10 bases between them. Supplemented by reference TRBV7-8 and TRBJ2-7, the full variable domain reads GAGVSQSPRYKVAKRGQDVALRCDPISGHVSLFWYQQALGQGPEFLTYFQNEAQLDKSGLPSDRFFAERPEGSVSTLKIQRTQQEDSAVYLCASSLAVMGEQYFGPGTRLTVT.

The gene calls are TRBV11-2 and TRBJ2-3; 8 bases align to TRBD2. J was trimmed by 7 bases and V by 3 bases; bases with no gene match: 6. The CDR3 is 14 amino acids. The germline gives CDR1 SGHAT, CDR2 FQNNGV. This CDR3 reads CASSFPAGVNTQYF. The CDR3 bases are TGTGCCAGCAGCTTCCCAGCGGGAGTGAATACGCAGTATTTT.

The chain couples TRBV14 to TRBJ2-2; maybe TRBD2 (6 bases). Looked up from germline, CDR1 is SGHDN and CDR2 is FVKESK. This CDR3 is built from 16 residues. Trimming left V 7 bases short and J 3 bases short, with 18 bases between. The DNA for the CDR3 is TGTGCCAGCAATTCCGGGACTCGGACTGACACCGGGGAGCTGTTTTTT. Translating it yields CASNSGTRTDTGELFF.